The source of this T cell receptor (beta chain) is a study of cytomegalovirus exposure and HLA in healthy donors. Primers: 60 Vbeta forward and 13 Jbeta reverse. Sequenced by immunoSEQ multiplex PCR; TCRdb stores in-frame clones only, minus some. The table lists roughly 290,000 clones, 75% to 90% of them singletons. Study observations and caveats: An analysis was carried out later, and it reportedly showed fewer N-insertions in an Asian-associated ancestry cluster than the approximately 670-donor mean.

J lost 4 bases, V lost 4 bases, and 5 bases had no gene match. This CDR3 is built from 14 residues. Germline CDR1 reads LNHDA; CDR2 reads SQIVND (reference sequence). In this sample, this clone turned up a few times. What it binds is unknown. This sequence joins TRBV19 and TRBJ2-7; 9 nucleotides agree with TRBD1. This receptor was obtained from a girl aged 2 to 10 in good health and CMV-seronegative. Sequencing input: PBMCs. CDR3 sequence: CASSTRQGEYEQYF. Here the CDR3 DNA reads TGTGCCAGTAGTACCCGACAGGGGGAGTACGAGCAGTACTTC.